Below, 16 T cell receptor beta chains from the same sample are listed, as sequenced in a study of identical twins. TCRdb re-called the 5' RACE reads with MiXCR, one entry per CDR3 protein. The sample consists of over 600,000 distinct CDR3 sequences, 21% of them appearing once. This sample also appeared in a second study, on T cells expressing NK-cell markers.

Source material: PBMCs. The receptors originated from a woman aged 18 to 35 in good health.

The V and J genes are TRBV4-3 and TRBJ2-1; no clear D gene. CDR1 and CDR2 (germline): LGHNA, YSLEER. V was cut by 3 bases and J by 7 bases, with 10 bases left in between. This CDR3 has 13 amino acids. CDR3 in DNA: TGCGCCAGCAGCCACGACTCAAAGAATGAGCAGTTCTTC. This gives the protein CASSHDSKNEQFF.

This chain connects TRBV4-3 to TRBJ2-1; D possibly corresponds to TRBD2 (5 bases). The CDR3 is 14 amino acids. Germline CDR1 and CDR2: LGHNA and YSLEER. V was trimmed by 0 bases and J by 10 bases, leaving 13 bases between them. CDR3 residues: CASSQDRLTPEQFF. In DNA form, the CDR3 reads TGCGCCAGCAGCCAAGATAGACTAACTCCCGAGCAGTTCTTC.

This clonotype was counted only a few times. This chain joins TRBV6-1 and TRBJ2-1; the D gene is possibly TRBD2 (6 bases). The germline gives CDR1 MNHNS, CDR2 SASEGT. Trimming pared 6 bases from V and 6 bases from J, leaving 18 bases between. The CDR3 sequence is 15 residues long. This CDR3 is CASSRDSGTFNEQFF. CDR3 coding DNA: TGTGCCAGCAGCCGGGACTCCGGCACCTTCAATGAGCAGTTCTTC.

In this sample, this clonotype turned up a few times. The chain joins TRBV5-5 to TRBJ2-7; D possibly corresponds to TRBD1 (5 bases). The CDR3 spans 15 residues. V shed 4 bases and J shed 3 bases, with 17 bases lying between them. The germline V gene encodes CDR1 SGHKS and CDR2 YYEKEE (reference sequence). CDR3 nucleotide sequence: TGTGCCAGCAGCCAAGACAGACACCCCTTCTACGAGCAGTACTTC. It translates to CASSQDRHPFYEQYF.

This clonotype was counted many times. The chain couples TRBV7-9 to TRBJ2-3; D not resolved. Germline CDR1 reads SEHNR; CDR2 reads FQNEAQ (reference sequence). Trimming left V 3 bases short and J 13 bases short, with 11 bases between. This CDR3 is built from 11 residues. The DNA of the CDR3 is TGTGCCAGCAGCTTGGATAGTATGGAGTATTTT. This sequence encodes CASSLDSMEYF.

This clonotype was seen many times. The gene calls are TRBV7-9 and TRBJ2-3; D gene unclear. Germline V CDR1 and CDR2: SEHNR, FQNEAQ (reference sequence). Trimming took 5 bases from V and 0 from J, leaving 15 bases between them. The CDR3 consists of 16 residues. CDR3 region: CASSRTSGGSTDTQYF. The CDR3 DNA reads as TGTGCCAGCAGCCGAACCTCGGGCGGTAGCACAGATACGCAGTATTTT.

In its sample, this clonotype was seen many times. Here the CDR3 reads CASSIPLSVWITDTQYF. DNA of the CDR3: TGTGCCAGTAGTATCCCCCTTTCAGTTTGGATAACAGATACGCAGTATTTT. The chain combines TRBV19 with TRBJ2-3, with D hard to call. The CDR3 has 17 amino acids. Trimming shortened V by 3 bases and J by 3 bases, and 19 bases separated the two germline ends. Germline CDR1 and CDR2: LNHDA and SQIVND (reference sequence).

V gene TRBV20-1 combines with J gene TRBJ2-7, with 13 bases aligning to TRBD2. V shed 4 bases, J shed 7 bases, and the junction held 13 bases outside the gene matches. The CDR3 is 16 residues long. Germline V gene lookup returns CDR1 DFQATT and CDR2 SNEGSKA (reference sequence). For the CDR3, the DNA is TGCAGTGCTAACGGACTAGCGGGGGTCCAAGGAGGGGAGCAGTACTTC. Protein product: CSANGLAGVQGGEQYF.

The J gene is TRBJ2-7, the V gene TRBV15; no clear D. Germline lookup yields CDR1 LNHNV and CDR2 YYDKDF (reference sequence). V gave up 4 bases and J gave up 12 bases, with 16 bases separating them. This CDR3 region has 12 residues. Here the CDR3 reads CATSTSFSNPYF. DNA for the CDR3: TGTGCCACCAGCACCTCCTTCTCCAACCCGTACTTC.

DNA for the CDR3: TGTGCCAGCAGCCATGGCCGGAGGGAGACCCAGTACTTC. It specifies CASSHGRRETQYF. The genes are TRBV12-3 or TRBV12-4 and TRBJ2-5; D may be TRBD2 (5 bases). This CDR3 has 13 residues. V was clipped by 6 bases and J by 5 bases, with 13 bases between them.

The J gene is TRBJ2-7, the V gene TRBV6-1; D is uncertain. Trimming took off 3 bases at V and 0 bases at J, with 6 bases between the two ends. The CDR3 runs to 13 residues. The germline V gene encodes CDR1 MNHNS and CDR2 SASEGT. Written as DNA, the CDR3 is TGTGCCAGCAGTGAGACACCCTCCTACGAGCAGTACTTC. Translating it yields CASSETPSYEQYF.

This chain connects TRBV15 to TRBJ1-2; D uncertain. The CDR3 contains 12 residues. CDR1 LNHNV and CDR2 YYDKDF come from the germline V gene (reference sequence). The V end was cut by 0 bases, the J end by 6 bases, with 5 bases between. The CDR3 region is CATSRDLDGYTF. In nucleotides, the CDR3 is TGTGCCACCAGCAGAGATCTTGATGGCTACACCTTC.

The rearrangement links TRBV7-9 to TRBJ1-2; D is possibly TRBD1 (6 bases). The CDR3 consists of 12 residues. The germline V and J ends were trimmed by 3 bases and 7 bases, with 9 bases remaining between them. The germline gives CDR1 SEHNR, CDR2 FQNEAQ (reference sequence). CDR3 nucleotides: TGTGCCAGCAGCTTCCAGGGGCTTGGCTACACCTTC. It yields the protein CASSFQGLGYTF.

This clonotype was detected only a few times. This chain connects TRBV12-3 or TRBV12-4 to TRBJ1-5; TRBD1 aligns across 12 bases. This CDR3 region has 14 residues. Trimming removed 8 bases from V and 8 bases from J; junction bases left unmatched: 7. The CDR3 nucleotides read TGTGCCAGCGGGGGGACAGGGGGCGTTAAGCCCCAGCATTTT. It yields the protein CASGGTGGVKPQHF.

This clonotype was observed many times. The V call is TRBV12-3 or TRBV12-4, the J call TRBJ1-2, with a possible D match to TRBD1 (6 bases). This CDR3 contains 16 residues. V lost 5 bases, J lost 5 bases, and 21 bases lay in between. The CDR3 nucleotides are TGTGCCAGCAGTCACCCCCGGGGGGCCGGGAAGTATGGCTACACCTTC. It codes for CASSHPRGAGKYGYTF.

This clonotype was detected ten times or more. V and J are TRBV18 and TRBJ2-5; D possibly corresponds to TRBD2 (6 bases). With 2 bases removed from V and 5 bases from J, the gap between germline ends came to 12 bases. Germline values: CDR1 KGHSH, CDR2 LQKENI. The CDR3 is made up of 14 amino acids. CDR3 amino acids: CASSPSRGYETQYF. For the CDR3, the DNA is TGTGCCAGCTCACCATCGCGGGGATACGAGACCCAGTACTTC.